The next 25 T cell receptor beta chains were all read from a single sample in a study of T cell repertoires and HLA-DP antigens. No antigen has been assigned to these receptors. Using immunoSEQ multiplex PCR, the repertoire was profiled, and TCRdb retains in-frame clones only, with some absent. The data show more than 90,000 clones, 90% to 95% seen once. What was sequenced was CD4+ T cells from PBMCs. These receptors came from a woman between 18 and 29 years old in good health and CMV-seronegative.

The chain uses TRBV2 and TRBJ2-3, with 12 bases matching TRBD2. This CDR3 contains 16 residues. CDR1 and CDR2 (germline): SNHLY, FYNNEI. J lost 6 bases, V lost 6 bases, and 10 bases had no gene match. The CDR3 DNA reads TGTGCCAGCAGGTCTTCTAGCGGGAGGGCAGGGGATACGCAGTATTTT. It codes for CASRSSSGRAGDTQYF.

V usage is TRBV4-1 and J usage is TRBJ1-2; D uncertain. V lost 1 base to trimming and J lost 1 base, with 19 bases between them. The CDR3 runs to 18 residues. Germline assignment: CDR1 MGHRA and CDR2 YSYEKL. The CDR3 loop reads CASSQGRAYTWVNYGYTF. In nucleotides, the CDR3 is TGCGCCAGCAGCCAAGGTCGAGCCTATACATGGGTTAACTATGGCTACACCTTC.

This clone was seen a single time. This chain links TRBV6-1 with TRBJ2-7, with TRBD2 matching 7 bases. Germline values: CDR1 MNHNS, CDR2 SASEGT. Losses at the gene ends were 4 bases for V and 1 base for J; bases not matched to a gene: 7. The CDR3 spans 15 residues. CDR3: CASSALTGGSYEQYF. The CDR3 DNA sequence: TGTGCCAGCAGTGCTTTGACGGGAGGTTCCTACGAGCAGTACTTC.

The rearrangement joins TRBV10-3 to TRBJ1-3; D is undetermined. Germline CDR1 is ENHRY and CDR2 is SYGVKD. V lost 1 base, J lost 3 bases, and 1 base lay in between. The CDR3 length is 12 residues. CDR3 protein: CAISEYGNTIYF. CDR3 nucleotides: TGTGCCATCAGTGAGTATGGAAACACCATATATTTT.

The J gene is TRBJ2-7, the V gene TRBV28; 7 positions agree with TRBD2. Germline CDR1 reads MDHEN; CDR2 reads SYDVKM. Trimming at V came to 8 bases and at J to 6 bases, leaving 7 bases not matched to a gene. The CDR3 spans 12 residues. This CDR3 reads CASGREFPEQYF. CDR3 DNA sequence: TGTGCCAGCGGGCGGGAGTTTCCCGAGCAGTACTTC.

This clone was found once. The chain combines TRBV4-1 with TRBJ1-5; TRBD1 aligns across 11 bases. CDR3 length: 17 residues. CDR1 and CDR2 from the germline V gene are MGHRA and YSYEKL. The V and J ends lost 4 bases and 4 bases, in that order; junction bases with no gene match: 9. The chain's CDR3 is CASSPMGQGVRNQPQHF. The CDR3 DNA sequence: TGCGCCAGCAGCCCAATGGGACAGGGGGTGAGGAATCAGCCCCAGCATTTT.

The V call is TRBV6-4, the J call TRBJ1-1; D unclear. Germline CDR1 and CDR2: MRHNA and SNTAGT. The CDR3 contains 13 residues. V shed 4 bases and J shed 1 base, with 7 bases lying between them. The CDR3 nucleotides are TGTGCCAGCAGTGTACGACAGAACACTGAAGCTTTCTTT. Protein product: CASSVRQNTEAFF.

The gene calls are TRBV29-1 and TRBJ1-2; D call uncertain. The germline V gene encodes CDR1 SQVTM and CDR2 ANQGSEA. The V end was cut by 2 bases, the J end by 6 bases, with 10 bases between. The length of the CDR3 is 12 residues. CDR3 sequence reads: CSVERTSDGYTF. The CDR3 DNA is TGCAGCGTTGAACGAACGAGTGATGGCTACACCTTC.

This chain links TRBV2 with TRBJ2-3; D unclear. Germline assignment: CDR1 SNHLY and CDR2 FYNNEI. V shed 5 bases and J shed 5 bases, with 17 bases lying between them. The CDR3 loop spans 15 amino acids. The CDR3 spells CASSTHSPVKDTQYF. CDR3 nucleotide sequence: TGTGCCAGCAGTACCCATAGCCCGGTAAAAGATACGCAGTATTTT.

The chain employs TRBV11-1 and TRBJ2-7, with TRBD2 matching over 9 bases. Trimming took 2 bases from V and 0 from J; bases not matched to a gene: 5. Germline V gene lookup returns CDR1 SGHAT and CDR2 FQDESV (reference sequence). The CDR3 loop spans 16 amino acids. The CDR3 loop is CASSLYSGGSSYEQYF. The CDR3 region has the DNA TGTGCCAGCAGCTTATATAGCGGGGGAAGCTCCTACGAGCAGTACTTC.

The table lists this clone with a count of one. This sequence joins TRBV10-3 and TRBJ1-5; D is perhaps TRBD1 (5 bases). Germline V gene lookup returns CDR1 ENHRY and CDR2 SYGVKD. The CDR3 sequence is 16 residues long. Trimming shortened V by 3 bases and J by 5 bases, and 17 bases separated the two germline ends. The CDR3 reads CAISERGPRGDQPQHF. Here the CDR3 DNA reads TGTGCCATCAGTGAACGGGGACCCCGGGGGGATCAGCCCCAGCATTTT.

This clone was recorded only once. This rearrangement joins TRBV5-4 to TRBJ1-2; 10 positions agree with TRBD1. The CDR3 is 15 residues long. J lost 2 bases, V lost 9 bases, and 10 bases had no gene match. Per germline, CDR1 SGHNT and CDR2 YYREEE (reference sequence). The CDR3 DNA sequence: TGTGCCACAGTGAGCGACAGGGGGCGAAACTATGGCTACACCTTC. Protein: CATVSDRGRNYGYTF.

The DNA for the CDR3 is TGTGCCATCAGTGCCGGGACAAGCGTTCAGCCCCAGCATTTT. Encoded protein: CAISAGTSVQPQHF. The chain uses TRBV10-3 and TRBJ1-5; D is perhaps TRBD1 (6 bases). With 4 bases removed from V and 6 bases from J, the gap between germline ends came to 13 bases. Germline lookup yields CDR1 ENHRY and CDR2 SYGVKD. The CDR3 has 14 residues.

The chain carries TRBV28 and TRBJ1-2; D gene uncertain. Trimming took off 3 bases at V and 7 bases at J, with 18 bases between the two ends. Per the germline V gene, CDR1 is MDHEN and CDR2 is SYDVKM. This CDR3 is built from 15 residues. CDR3 sequence reads: CASSFGSPVFGGYTF. The CDR3, as DNA: TGTGCCAGCAGTTTCGGAAGCCCGGTATTTGGTGGCTACACCTTC.

This chain links TRBV7-2 with TRBJ2-3, with no clear D. V was cut by 4 bases and J by 5 bases, with 10 bases left in between. Germline CDR1 SGHTA, CDR2 FQGNSA. The CDR3 covers 13 residues. For the CDR3, the DNA is TGTGCCAGCAGCTCTATCTCCAGAGATACGCAGTATTTT. This codes for CASSSISRDTQYF.

The chain uses TRBV5-1 and TRBJ2-2, with a weak D call TRBD2 (5 bases). V lost 6 bases, J lost 0 bases, and 12 bases lay in between. The CDR3 covers 15 residues. CDR1 is SGHRS, CDR2 YFSETQ, per germline. Written as DNA, the CDR3 is TGCGCCAGCACCTTAGAGGAGGCGAACACCGGGGAGCTGTTTTTT. Its protein is CASTLEEANTGELFF.

J is TRBJ1-1 and V is TRBV6-5; D not certain. V lost 7 bases and J lost 5, with 14 bases in between. Germline CDR1 MNHEY, CDR2 SVGAGI. This CDR3 is 13 amino acids long. CDR3 DNA: TGTGCCAGCACACGGAACTCAAAGACTGAAGCTTTCTTT. Translated: CASTRNSKTEAFF.

This sequence joins TRBV5-1 and TRBJ2-2; the match to TRBD1 covers 8 bases. V dropped 4 bases and J dropped 9; count of bases not matched to a gene: 14. Germline V gene sequence: CDR1 SGHRS, CDR2 YFSETQ. The CDR3 is 16 residues long. For the CDR3, the DNA is TGCGCCAGCAGCCCGCGAAGGACAGGGAGCCCCAGGGAGCTGTTTTTT. It specifies CASSPRRTGSPRELFF.

This clone was seen a single time. The J gene is TRBJ1-1, the V gene TRBV28; D is possibly TRBD1 (5 bases). Germline V gene sequence: CDR1 MDHEN, CDR2 SYDVKM. This CDR3 comprises 17 residues. Trimming stripped 3 bases from V and 0 bases from J, with 17 bases between. CDR3 sequence reads: CASSFKARQSMNTEAFF. CDR3 DNA sequence: TGTGCCAGCAGTTTTAAAGCCAGACAGAGCATGAACACTGAAGCTTTCTTT.

This chain joins TRBV6-5 and TRBJ2-7; 9 positions agree with TRBD1. V lost 7 bases and J lost 1; bases outside the gene matches: 5. Per the germline V gene, CDR1 is MNHEY and CDR2 is SVGAGI. The CDR3 loop spans 14 amino acids. In DNA, the CDR3 is TGTGCCAGCACCACCGGGACAGGGTCCTACGAGCAGTACTTC. Its translation is CASTTGTGSYEQYF.

This rearrangement joins TRBV5-4 to TRBJ2-7; 10 bases match TRBD1. CDR3 length: 19 residues. The junction had 16 bases not matched to a gene; V was cut back by 4 bases and J by 0 bases. Germline-derived CDR1 and CDR2 are SGHNT and YYREEE (reference sequence). CDR3 in amino acids: CASSRRGTGAASSSYEQYV. Here the CDR3 DNA reads TGTGCCAGCAGCCGGCGTGGGACAGGGGCCGCTTCGAGCTCCTACGAGCAGTACGTC.

This clone showed up just a few times. The V and J genes are TRBV7-9 and TRBJ1-2; 7 positions match TRBD1. The trim removed 4 bases at V and 4 bases at J, leaving 0 bases unmatched. The CDR3 spans 12 residues. Germline loops: CDR1 SEHNR, CDR2 FQNEAQ (reference sequence). The DNA for the CDR3 is TGTGCCAGCAGCTGGGACAGCTATGGCTACACCTTC. The encoded protein is CASSWDSYGYTF.

The V and J genes are TRBV19 and TRBJ1-4; D perhaps matches TRBD1 (5 bases). CDR3 length: 14 residues. V was trimmed by 2 bases and J by 8 bases, leaving 12 bases between them. Germline loops: CDR1 LNHDA, CDR2 SQIVND (reference sequence). The CDR3 region is CASSITGRGEKLFF. The DNA of the CDR3 is TGTGCCAGTAGTATAACAGGACGAGGAGAAAAACTGTTTTTT.

This rearrangement joins TRBV4-3 to TRBJ2-1, with 12 bases lining up with TRBD2. V lost 5 bases to trimming and J lost 4 bases; unmatched junction nucleotides: 6. The CDR3 runs 16 residues. CDR1 LGHNA and CDR2 YSLEER come from the germline V gene. CDR3 nucleotide sequence: TGCGCCAGCAGCGCCCGAACTAGCGGGGGGTACAATGAGCAGTTCTTC. Protein: CASSARTSGGYNEQFF.

The J gene is TRBJ1-2, the V gene TRBV2; 7 positions match TRBD1. Trimming took 7 bases from V and 4 from J; bases not matched to a gene: 6. Germline V gene sequence: CDR1 SNHLY, CDR2 FYNNEI. The length of the CDR3 is 13 residues. This chain's CDR3 is CASTKTGLYGYTF. CDR3 coding DNA: TGTGCCAGCACTAAGACAGGGCTCTATGGCTACACCTTC. Supplemented by reference TRBV2 and TRBJ1-2, the full variable domain reads EPEVTQTPSHQVTQMGQEVILRCVPISNHLYFYWYRQILGQKVEFLVSFYNNEISEKSEIFDDQFSVERPDGSNFTLKIRSTKLEDSAMYFCASTKTGLYGYTFGSGTRLTVV.